The next 18 T cell receptor beta chains were all read from a single sample in a study of blood T cell repertoires in COVID-19. Profiling relied on immunoSEQ multiplex PCR, and the TCRdb table lists in-frame clones only, not all of them. The data hold roughly 42,000 clones, with around 83% observed a single time. The sample was peripheral blood. These receptors all come from a woman in her 70s in a cohort sampled during active COVID-19.

The rearrangement uses TRBV2 and TRBJ2-5; 8 bases line up with TRBD2. The V segment lost 7 bases and the J segment 5 bases; nucleotides outside the gene matches: 6. Germline V lookup: CDR1 SNHLY, CDR2 FYNNEI. The CDR3 sequence is 13 residues long. The CDR3 nucleotides read TGTGCCAGCACCCTGGGACTAGTTGAGACCCAGTACTTC. It is translated as CASTLGLVETQYF.

The V call is TRBV9, the J call TRBJ2-2; D not resolved. The V gene lost 0 bases and the J gene lost 2 bases, with 11 bases spanning the gap. The CDR3 has 16 amino acids. Germline CDR1 and CDR2: SGDLS and YYNGEE. This chain's CDR3 is CASSVASSVNTGELFF. CDR3 in DNA: TGTGCCAGCAGCGTAGCTTCGTCTGTAAACACCGGGGAGCTGTTTTTT.

The chain has TRBV6-5 and TRBJ2-5, with a tentative D call TRBD1 (5 bases). V was trimmed by 6 bases and J by 5 bases, leaving 13 bases between them. The CDR3 totals 13 residues. CDR1 is MNHEY, CDR2 SVGAGI, per germline. The CDR3 DNA reads TGTGCCAGCAGAGGGGCTCAGTCGGAGACCCAGTACTTC. This gives the protein CASRGAQSETQYF.

This sequence joins TRBV19 and TRBJ1-5; TRBD1 agrees at 8 bases. The V gene's germline CDR1 is LNHDA and CDR2 SQIVND (reference sequence). V lost 8 bases to trimming and J lost 3 bases; unmatched junction nucleotides: 9. The CDR3 runs 15 residues. The CDR3 here is CASCRSGQDNQPQHF. CDR3 nucleotide sequence: TGTGCCAGTTGTAGGTCGGGACAGGACAATCAGCCCCAGCATTTT.

The V call is TRBV3-1 (or the pseudogene TRBV3-2), the J call TRBJ2-7; a weak D match, TRBD1 (5 bases). The CDR3 sequence is 13 residues long. Germline V gene sequence: CDR1 LGHDT, CDR2 YNNKEL (reference sequence). Trimming took 3 bases from V and 7 from J, leaving 13 bases between them. CDR3 protein: CASSQAGLREQYF. The CDR3, as DNA: TGTGCCAGCAGCCAGGCAGGGCTGCGGGAGCAGTACTTC.

V gene TRBV13 combines with J gene TRBJ2-5; TRBD2 aligns across 10 bases. The CDR3 loop spans 16 amino acids. Trimming cost V 1 base and J 3 bases; bases outside gene matches: 5. CDR1 is PRHDT, CDR2 FYEKMQ, per germline (reference sequence). The CDR3, as DNA: TGTGCCAGCAGCTTAGTTCTAGCGGGAGTCGAAGAGACCCAGTACTTC. Its protein is CASSLVLAGVEETQYF.

For the CDR3, the DNA is TGTGCCAGCAGTACGGGACTAGCGGGAGGATCCTACGAGCAGTACTTC. This translates into CASSTGLAGGSYEQYF. The chain couples TRBV21-1 to TRBJ2-7; no DNA check was done on the table's D call, TRBD2. TRBV21-1 is an annotated pseudogene. The CDR3 covers 16 residues.

V gene TRBV27 combines with J gene TRBJ1-1; D is perhaps TRBD1 (6 bases). The CDR3 has 13 residues. Germline CDR1 MNHEY, CDR2 SMNVEV (reference sequence). Trimming pared 8 bases from V and 1 base from J, leaving 11 bases between. In DNA, the CDR3 is TGTGCCAGCCACCTGGGACAGAACACTGAAGCTTTCTTT. Translating gives CASHLGQNTEAFF.

The chain links TRBV5-4 to TRBJ2-5, with D perhaps TRBD1 (6 bases). CDR3 length: 15 residues. V was clipped by 4 bases and J by 0 bases, with 13 bases between them. Germline assignment: CDR1 SGHNT and CDR2 YYREEE (reference sequence). CDR3 bases: TGTGCCAGCAGCAAAGGGACACCCAACCAAGAGACCCAGTACTTC. It yields the protein CASSKGTPNQETQYF.

V and J are TRBV10-2 and TRBJ2-7; 15 bases fit TRBD2. Germline V gives CDR1 WSHSY, CDR2 SAAADI. The V segment lost 6 bases and the J segment 7 bases; nucleotides outside the gene matches: 4. The CDR3 has 14 amino acids. CDR3 sequence reads: CASRGLAGGGEQYF. In DNA form, the CDR3 reads TGCGCCAGCAGGGGACTAGCGGGAGGAGGAGAGCAGTACTTC.

The J gene is TRBJ2-7, the V gene TRBV19; 12 nucleotides line up with TRBD2. The V and J ends lost 10 bases and 2 bases, in that order; junction bases with no gene match: 3. Germline V gene sequence: CDR1 LNHDA, CDR2 SQIVND (reference sequence). The CDR3 is 13 residues long. CDR3 bases: TGTGCCACAGGACTAGCGGGGACCTACGAGCAGTACTTC. It translates to CATGLAGTYEQYF.

This chain connects TRBV29-1 to TRBJ2-7; TRBD1 matches at 8 bases. CDR3 length equals 13 residues. Germline loops: CDR1 SQVTM, CDR2 ANQGSEA. Unmatched junction bases numbered 10, after V lost 7 bases and J lost 5 bases. The CDR3 nucleotides read TGCAGCGCCCCTGGACAGGGCCCTCACGAGCAGTACTTC. It encodes CSAPGQGPHEQYF.

The CDR3 coding sequence is TGTGCCAGCAGCTTTAGGGACAGGGGGCGTCGGACCGGGGAGCTGTTTTTT. Translating gives CASSFRDRGRRTGELFF. The V gene is TRBV7-6, the J gene TRBJ2-2, with 12 bases aligning to TRBD1. V lost 3 bases to trimming and J lost 5 bases; unmatched junction nucleotides: 7. The germline gives CDR1 SGHVS, CDR2 FNYEAQ. CDR3 length: 17 residues.

The chain recombines TRBV18 with TRBJ1-2; 8 nucleotides align to TRBD1. Trimming cost V 5 bases and J 5 bases; bases outside gene matches: 7. Germline V gene data show CDR1 as KGHSH and CDR2 as LQKENI. CDR3 length equals 14 residues. The CDR3 DNA reads TGTGCCAGCTCATCCCCGACAGGGGCGTATGGCTACACCTTC. Its protein product is CASSSPTGAYGYTF.

The table lists this clone with a count of one. The CDR3 bases are TGTGCCAGCAGCCAACGGACAGGGTCTGGCTACACCTTC. This gives the protein CASSQRTGSGYTF. The V gene is TRBV3-1 (or the pseudogene TRBV3-2), the J gene TRBJ1-2; TRBD1 matches at 8 bases. With V trimmed by 2 bases and J by 7 bases, 3 bases remained unmatched. The V gene's germline CDR1 is LGHDT and CDR2 YNNKEL (reference sequence). This CDR3 spans 13 amino acids.

The chain links TRBV18 to TRBJ1-1; no clear D. V gave up 7 bases and J gave up 4 bases, with 13 bases separating them. This CDR3 comprises 13 residues. From germline, CDR1 is KGHSH and CDR2 LQKENI. The CDR3 loop is CASLSAGATEAFF. CDR3 bases: TGTGCCAGCTTATCGGCGGGAGCCACTGAAGCTTTCTTT.

The rearrangement uses TRBV11-2 and TRBJ1-4; maybe TRBD1 (5 bases). The V gene's germline CDR1 is SGHAT and CDR2 FQNNGV. V lost 4 bases and J 4 bases, leaving 19 bases between the germline ends. The CDR3 is 17 amino acids. CDR3 residues: CASSYPRWGENNEKLFF. In DNA form, the CDR3 reads TGTGCCAGCAGCTACCCCCGTTGGGGGGAGAATAATGAAAAACTGTTTTTT.

The CDR3 nucleotides read TGTGCCAGCAGCCAAGAAGGAGGGGGCAGAGCTGGGGCCAACGTCCTGACTTTC. Translation: CASSQEGGGRAGANVLTF. V gene TRBV4-2 combines with J gene TRBJ2-6; D perhaps matches TRBD1 (7 bases). The germline V gene encodes CDR1 LGHNA and CDR2 YNFKEQ. CDR3 size: 18 residues. V was shortened by 0 bases and J by 2 bases, with 14 bases between the two germline ends.